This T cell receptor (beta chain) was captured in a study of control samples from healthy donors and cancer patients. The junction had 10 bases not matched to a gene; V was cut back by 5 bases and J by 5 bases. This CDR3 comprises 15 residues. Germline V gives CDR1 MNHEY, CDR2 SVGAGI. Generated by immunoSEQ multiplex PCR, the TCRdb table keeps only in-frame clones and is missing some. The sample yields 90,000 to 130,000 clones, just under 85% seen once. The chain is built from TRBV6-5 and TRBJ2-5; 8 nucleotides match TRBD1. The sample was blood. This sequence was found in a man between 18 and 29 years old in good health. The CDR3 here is CASSLDRGFGETQYF. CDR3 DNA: TGTGCCAGCAGTCTTGACAGGGGATTCGGGGAGACCCAGTACTTC.